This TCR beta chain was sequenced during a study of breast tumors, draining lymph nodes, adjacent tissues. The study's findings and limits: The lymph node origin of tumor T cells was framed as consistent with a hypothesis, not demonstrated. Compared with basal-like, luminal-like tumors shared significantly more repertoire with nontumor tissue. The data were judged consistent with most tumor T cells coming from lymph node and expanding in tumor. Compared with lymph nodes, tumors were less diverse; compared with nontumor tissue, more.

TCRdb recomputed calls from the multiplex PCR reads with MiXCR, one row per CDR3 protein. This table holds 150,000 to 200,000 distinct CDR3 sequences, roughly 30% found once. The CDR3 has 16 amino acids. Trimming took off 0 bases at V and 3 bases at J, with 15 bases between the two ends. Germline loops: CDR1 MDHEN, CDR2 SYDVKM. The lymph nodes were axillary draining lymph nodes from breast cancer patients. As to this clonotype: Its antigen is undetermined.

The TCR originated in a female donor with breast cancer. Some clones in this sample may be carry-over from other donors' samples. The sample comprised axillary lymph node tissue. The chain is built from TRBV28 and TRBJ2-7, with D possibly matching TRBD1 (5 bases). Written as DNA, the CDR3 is TGTGCCAGCAGTTTATGGGAGCAGGGATGGGGCTACGAGCAGTACTTC. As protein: CASSLWEQGWGYEQYF.